Shown below are 25 T cell receptor beta chains from a single sample sequenced in a study of T-cell memory formation after mild COVID-19. TCRdb called the 5' RACE reads again in MiXCR, with one record for every CDR3 protein. Of fewer than 650,000 distinct CDR3 sequences listed, 15% to 20% are singletons. Sample: PBMCs or a T cell subset sorted from them (not recorded which). These receptors were taken from an adult woman who had mild COVID-19 (a few samples of this study predate the infection). Cell type and time point are not known.

The chain joins TRBV11-2 to TRBJ2-1, with D unclear. Germline V gene data show CDR1 as SGHAT and CDR2 as FQNNGV. This CDR3 spans 14 amino acids. Trimming shortened V by 3 bases and J by 6 bases, and 12 bases separated the two germline ends. CDR3 coding DNA: TGTGCCAGCAGCTTTGTTGCGTCAGGCAATGAGCAGTTCTTC. It translates to CASSFVASGNEQFF.

The chain has TRBV12-3 or TRBV12-4 and TRBJ2-7, with 7 positions matching TRBD1. Trimming removed 3 bases from V and 6 bases from J; junction bases left unmatched: 5. This CDR3 has 13 residues. The CDR3 DNA sequence: TGTGCCAGCAGTTTGGGGACAGTAACCGAGCAGTACTTC. Amino acid sequence: CASSLGTVTEQYF.

The table lists this clonotype with a few counts. The chain carries TRBV5-6 and TRBJ1-1; D may be TRBD1 (5 bases). Germline V gives CDR1 SGHDT, CDR2 YYEEEE. The CDR3 contains 16 residues. The ends were cut back, 2 bases at V and 4 bases at J, with 18 bases in the middle. The CDR3 nucleotides read TGTGCCAGCAGCTTCGGGTGGAGGGGTGAGAGCACTGAAGCTTTCTTT. Translating gives CASSFGWRGESTEAFF.

In its sample, this clonotype was seen a few times. The V and J genes are TRBV5-1 and TRBJ2-3; possibly TRBD1 for D (6 bases). Germline V gene sequence: CDR1 SGHRS, CDR2 YFSETQ. The CDR3 contains 15 residues. With 0 bases removed from V and 2 bases from J, the gap between germline ends came to 10 bases. CDR3 DNA sequence: TGCGCCAGCAGCTTGGAAGGACAGTTCACAGATACGCAGTATTTT. It is translated as CASSLEGQFTDTQYF. The full variable domain, with the rest looked up from reference TRBV5-1 and TRBJ2-3, is KAGVTQTPRYLIKTRGQQVTLSCSPISGHRSVSWYQQTPGQGLQFLFEYFSETQRNKGNFPGRFSGRQFSNSRSEMNVSTLELGDSALYLCASSLEGQFTDTQYFGPGTRLTVL.

The chain carries TRBV7-2 and TRBJ2-5, with 10 bases aligning to TRBD2. This CDR3 has 15 amino acids. The trim removed 3 bases at V and 5 bases at J, leaving 6 bases unmatched. CDR1 is SGHTA and CDR2 is FQGNSA in the germline V gene. The CDR3 DNA reads TGTGCCAGCAGCTTCGGGACTAGCGTTGGGGAGACCCAGTACTTC. Translating gives CASSFGTSVGETQYF.

In this sample, this clonotype turned up a few times. The chain employs TRBV11-2 and TRBJ1-1; no clear D gene. In germline, CDR1 is SGHAT, CDR2 FQNNGV. The CDR3 covers 15 residues. Trimming removed 3 bases from V and 0 bases from J, with 11 bases in between. The CDR3 reads CASSFGFAVNTEAFF. In DNA form, the CDR3 reads TGTGCCAGCAGCTTCGGTTTTGCGGTGAACACTGAAGCTTTCTTT.

This clonotype appeared a few times. The chain has TRBV20-1 and TRBJ1-4; D remains unclear. From germline, CDR1 is DFQATT and CDR2 SNEGSKA (reference sequence). V shed 0 bases and J shed 8 bases, with 16 bases lying between them. The CDR3 has 15 amino acids. The CDR3 bases are TGCAGTGCTAGAGATCGGCACTTGGTGGGAGAAAAACTGTTTTTT. Its protein product is CSARDRHLVGEKLFF.

The sample holds a few counts of this clonotype. The J gene is TRBJ2-3, the V gene TRBV20-1; 12 nucleotides align to TRBD2. This CDR3 region has 15 residues. From germline, CDR1 is DFQATT and CDR2 SNEGSKA (reference sequence). Trimming cost V 6 bases and J 2 bases; bases outside gene matches: 6. The CDR3 is CSAALAGGITDTQYF. DNA for the CDR3: TGCAGTGCGGCTCTAGCGGGGGGGATCACAGATACGCAGTATTTT.

This clonotype was picked up a small number of times. This chain uses TRBV5-6 with TRBJ2-5; D unresolved. Germline CDR1 and CDR2: SGHDT and YYEEEE. This CDR3 has 13 residues. The V end was cut by 0 bases, the J end by 4 bases, with 7 bases between. The CDR3 region is CASSLASGETQYF. The CDR3 region has the DNA TGTGCCAGCAGCTTGGCCTCGGGAGAGACCCAGTACTTC.

The CDR3 loop is CSVRTYQETQYF. Written as DNA, the CDR3 is TGCAGCGTTCGTACATATCAAGAGACCCAGTACTTC. The chain uses TRBV29-1 and TRBJ2-5; D unresolved. The germline V gene has CDR1 SQVTM and CDR2 ANQGSEA. Trimming shortened V by 5 bases and J by 2 bases, and 9 bases separated the two germline ends. The CDR3 is 12 amino acids.

This clonotype was counted between two and nine times. The V and J genes are TRBV10-3 and TRBJ1-1; 9 nucleotides match TRBD1. The CDR3 has 14 residues. The germline V gene encodes CDR1 ENHRY and CDR2 SYGVKD. V was pared by 3 bases and J by 6 bases, with 5 bases of the junction left unmatched. The CDR3 reads CAISEAQGAAEAFF. The CDR3 DNA is TGTGCCATCAGTGAAGCACAGGGGGCAGCTGAAGCTTTCTTT.

V usage is TRBV3-1 and J usage is TRBJ2-5; 7 nucleotides agree with TRBD2. This CDR3 contains 16 residues. With V trimmed by 0 bases and J by 5 bases, 9 bases remained unmatched. Germline V gene lookup returns CDR1 LGHDT and CDR2 YNNKEL (reference sequence). CDR3 nucleotides: TGTGCCAGCAGCCAAGAGTTAGCGGGCTTGGCGGAGACCCAGTACTTC. It specifies CASSQELAGLAETQYF.

This clonotype was observed a handful of times. The chain uses TRBV9 and TRBJ2-5; the D is unclear. This CDR3 has 13 residues. Trimming took off 4 bases at V and 1 base at J, with 8 bases between the two ends. CDR1 and CDR2 (germline): SGDLS, YYNGEE. CDR3 DNA: TGTGCCAGCAGCACGCGAGGCCAAGAGACCCAGTACTTC. Its translation is CASSTRGQETQYF.

The gene calls are TRBV12-3 or TRBV12-4 and TRBJ2-3, with 7 bases aligning to TRBD1. Unmatched junction bases numbered 8, after V lost 6 bases and J lost 2 bases. The CDR3 runs 15 residues. The CDR3 sequence is CASRIRQGYTDTQYF. CDR3 DNA: TGTGCCAGCAGGATAAGACAGGGATACACAGATACGCAGTATTTT.

This clonotype was recorded a few times. V gene TRBV18 combines with J gene TRBJ2-7; D uncertain. The CDR3 sequence is 11 residues long. Germline V CDR1 and CDR2: KGHSH, LQKENI. V was pared by 3 bases and J by 6 bases, with 6 bases between. The CDR3 coding sequence is TGTGCCAGCTCACCTGGTGCCGAGCAGTACTTC. This sequence encodes CASSPGAEQYF.

The rearrangement links TRBV7-9 to TRBJ2-3, with D perhaps matching TRBD2 (5 bases). Trimming cost V 0 bases and J 3 bases, with 16 bases left between them. The CDR3 sequence is 17 residues long. The germline gives CDR1 SEHNR, CDR2 FQNEAQ (reference sequence). CDR3 nucleotide sequence: TGTGCCAGCAGCTTAGCCCCCGGGATCCAACCGACAGATACGCAGTATTTT. Translated: CASSLAPGIQPTDTQYF.

Only a few counts were recorded for this clonotype. J is TRBJ2-1 and V is TRBV6-1; TRBD2 agrees at 7 bases. Germline V gene sequence: CDR1 MNHNS, CDR2 SASEGT. This CDR3 contains 13 residues. Unmatched junction bases numbered 4, after V lost 11 bases and J lost 0 bases. The CDR3 spells CAGGGSSYNEQFF. CDR3 bases: TGTGCCGGCGGGGGAAGCTCCTACAATGAGCAGTTCTTC.

This clonotype occurred a few times. The chain is built from TRBV7-3 and TRBJ2-2; D ambiguous. Germline CDR1 is SGHTA and CDR2 is FQGTGA. This CDR3 region has 13 residues. Deletions cut 5 bases from V and 7 bases from J, with 11 bases between. The CDR3 sequence: CASSLGDIGELFF. The CDR3 bases are TGTGCCAGCAGCCTTGGCGACATCGGGGAGCTGTTTTTT.

The CDR3 DNA reads as TGCAGTGCCGACACTCCGGGACTAGCTAGTCGTGAGCAGTTCTTC. It is translated as CSADTPGLASREQFF. The chain has TRBV20-1 and TRBJ2-1, with 9 bases lining up with TRBD2. The trim removed 6 bases at V and 9 bases at J, leaving 15 bases unmatched. The germline V gene encodes CDR1 DFQATT and CDR2 SNEGSKA (reference sequence). This CDR3 comprises 15 residues.

V usage is TRBV6-1 and J usage is TRBJ1-1; 11 bases align to TRBD1. This CDR3 contains 19 residues. Germline CDR1 reads MNHNS; CDR2 reads SASEGT. Trimming cost V 7 bases and J 4 bases; bases outside gene matches: 20. CDR3 in DNA: TGTGCCAGCACCCCTCGGAAACAACTGGACAGGGGGCTCGGCACTGAAGCTTTCTTT. It encodes CASTPRKQLDRGLGTEAFF.

The genes are TRBV29-1 and TRBJ2-7, with unresolved D. The CDR3 covers 13 residues. V dropped 5 bases and J dropped 1 base, with 12 bases sitting between them. The germline CDR1 and CDR2 sequences are SQVTM and ANQGSEA. DNA of the CDR3: TGCAGCGTTTGGGGTCTTGGGTCCTACGAGCAGTACTTC. Its translation is CSVWGLGSYEQYF.

This chain connects TRBV7-9 to TRBJ1-2, with a tentative D call TRBD1 (5 bases). Trimming pared 0 bases from V and 4 bases from J, leaving 12 bases between. The CDR3 loop spans 15 amino acids. Germline loops: CDR1 SEHNR, CDR2 FQNEAQ (reference sequence). The DNA for the CDR3 is TGTGCCAGCAGCTTAGCGATCCAGGGACTCTATGGCTACACCTTC. It translates to CASSLAIQGLYGYTF.

There are a few counts of this clonotype. The rearrangement joins TRBV7-9 to TRBJ1-5, with a weak D call TRBD1 (5 bases). Per germline, CDR1 SEHNR and CDR2 FQNEAQ (reference sequence). V gave up 1 base and J gave up 6 bases, with 10 bases separating them. The CDR3 sequence is 14 residues long. The CDR3 protein is CASSLDGAGQPQHF. CDR3 coding DNA: TGTGCCAGCAGCTTAGACGGGGCGGGTCAGCCCCAGCATTTT.

This clonotype came up a few times. The chain links TRBV6-1 to TRBJ1-2, with no clear D. Germline loops: CDR1 MNHNS, CDR2 SASEGT. V lost 3 bases and J 4 bases, leaving 9 bases between the germline ends. This CDR3 spans 13 amino acids. The CDR3 DNA reads TGTGCCAGCAGTGATGGTGGGATCTATGGCTACACCTTC. This encodes CASSDGGIYGYTF.

This clonotype was seen only a few times. The rearrangement links TRBV5-1 to TRBJ2-1, with 16 nucleotides matching TRBD2. Germline CDR1 and CDR2: SGHRS and YFSETQ. This CDR3 is 19 amino acids long. Unmatched junction bases numbered 10, after V lost 7 bases and J lost 0 bases. The CDR3 bases are TGCGCCAGCGGAAAGGGACTAGCGGGAGGGATACGCTCCTACAATGAGCAGTTCTTC. Amino acid sequence: CASGKGLAGGIRSYNEQFF.